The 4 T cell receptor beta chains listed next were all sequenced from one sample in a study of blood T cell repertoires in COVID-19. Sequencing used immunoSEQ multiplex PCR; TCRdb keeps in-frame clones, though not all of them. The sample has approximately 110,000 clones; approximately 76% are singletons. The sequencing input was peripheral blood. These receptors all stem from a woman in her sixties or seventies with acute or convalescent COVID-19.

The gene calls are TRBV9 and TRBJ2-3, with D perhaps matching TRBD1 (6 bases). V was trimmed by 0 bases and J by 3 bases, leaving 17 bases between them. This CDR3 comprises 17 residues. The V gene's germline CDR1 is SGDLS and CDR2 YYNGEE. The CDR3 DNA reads TGTGCCAGCAGCGTAGGAGGGACACTCCGACGGACAGATACGCAGTATTTT. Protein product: CASSVGGTLRRTDTQYF.

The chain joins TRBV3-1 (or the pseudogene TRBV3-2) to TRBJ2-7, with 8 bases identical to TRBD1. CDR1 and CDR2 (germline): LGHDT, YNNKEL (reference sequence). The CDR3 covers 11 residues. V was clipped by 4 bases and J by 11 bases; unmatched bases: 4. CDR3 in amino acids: CASSLDREKYF. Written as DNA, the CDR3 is TGTGCCAGCAGCCTGGACAGGGAGAAGTACTTC.

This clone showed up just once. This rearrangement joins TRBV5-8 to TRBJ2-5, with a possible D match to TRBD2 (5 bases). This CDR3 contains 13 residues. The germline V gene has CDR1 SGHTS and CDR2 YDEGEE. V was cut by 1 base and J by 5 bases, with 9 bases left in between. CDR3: CASSLRGYETQYF. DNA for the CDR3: TGTGCCAGCAGCTTGAGAGGGTACGAGACCCAGTACTTC.

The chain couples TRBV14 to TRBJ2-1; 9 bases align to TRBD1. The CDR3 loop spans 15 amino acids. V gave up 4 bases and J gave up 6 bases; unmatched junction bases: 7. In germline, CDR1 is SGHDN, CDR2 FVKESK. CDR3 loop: CASSPGGQGFNEQFF. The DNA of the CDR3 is TGTGCCAGCAGCCCGGGGGGACAGGGTTTCAATGAGCAGTTCTTC.